This T cell receptor beta chain comes out of a study of identical twins. TCRdb reprocessed the 5' RACE reads with MiXCR, giving one entry per CDR3 protein. The table shows hundreds of thousands of distinct CDR3 sequences, with approximately 9% occurring only once. V lost 4 bases, J lost 6 bases, and 7 bases stayed unmatched. The CDR3 consists of 15 residues. From germline, CDR1 is LGHDT and CDR2 YNNKEL (reference sequence). The same data also went into a second study, on yellow fever vaccine responses in identical twins.

The chain employs TRBV3-1 and TRBJ2-3, with 10 bases aligning to TRBD2. Material: PBMCs. The source is a woman younger than 35 in good health. CDR3 coding DNA: TGTGCCAGCAGCCGACCCACTAGCGGGACCGATACGCAGTATTTT. It specifies CASSRPTSGTDTQYF.